Listed below are T cell receptor beta chains from one sample, sequenced in a study of CXCR3-negative and CXCR3-positive naive CD8 T cells. TCRdb re-analyzed the 5' RACE reads; it lists each CDR3 protein once, without DNA. The sample totals 65,000 to 85,000 distinct CDR3 sequences. The sequenced material came from naive CXCR3- CD8+ T cells from blood. The source of these receptors is a human donor in good health. Some clones in this sample may be carry-over from other donors' samples. Both conserved end residues are part of each CDR3.

j_gene: TRBJ2-3
v_gene: TRBV6-2/TRBV6-3
CDR3aa: CASSKGSASTDTQYF

j_gene: TRBJ2-7
v_gene: TRBV20-1
CDR3aa: CSASHGAGSYEQYF

j_gene: TRBJ2-2
v_gene: TRBV29-1
CDR3aa: CSVEETGPGELFF

j_gene: TRBJ2-3
v_gene: TRBV29-1
CDR3aa: CSVVWEDTQYF

j_gene: TRBJ2-2
v_gene: TRBV9
CDR3aa: CASSGPFPNTGELFF

j_gene: TRBJ2-1
v_gene: TRBV29-1
CDR3aa: CSVLEFRYNEQFF

j_gene: TRBJ2-1
v_gene: TRBV2
CDR3aa: CASSEPPPSGRDNEQFF

j_gene: TRBJ2-1
v_gene: TRBV5-1
CDR3aa: CASSLVGSGGNEQFF

j_gene: TRBJ1-2
v_gene: TRBV7-9
CDR3aa: CASSPAGYGYTF

j_gene: TRBJ2-5
v_gene: TRBV12-3/TRBV12-4
CDR3aa: CASTFWRGETQYF

j_gene: TRBJ1-1
v_gene: TRBV6-2/TRBV6-3
CDR3aa: CASSYDRYTEAFF

j_gene: TRBJ2-7
v_gene: TRBV28
CDR3aa: CASSPSGVYEQYF

j_gene: TRBJ2-5
v_gene: TRBV2
CDR3aa: CASTQAGGQETQYF

j_gene: TRBJ2-1
v_gene: TRBV6-1
CDR3aa: CASNGADYNEQFF

j_gene: TRBJ1-3
v_gene: TRBV9
CDR3aa: CASSVARDSGNTIYF

j_gene: TRBJ2-6
v_gene: TRBV7-2
CDR3aa: CASSFMTGGNSGANVLTF

j_gene: TRBJ2-1
v_gene: TRBV15
CDR3aa: CATSRGQGANEQFF

j_gene: TRBJ2-1
v_gene: TRBV5-8
CDR3aa: CASSLSRSSYNEQFF

j_gene: TRBJ2-6
v_gene: TRBV19
CDR3aa: CASSIGAGGANVLTF

j_gene: TRBJ2-7
v_gene: TRBV7-6
CDR3aa: CASSLSGARTGTYEQYF

j_gene: TRBJ2-5
v_gene: TRBV3-1
CDR3aa: CASSRPPPSGGGQRGERETQYF

j_gene: TRBJ1-5
v_gene: TRBV12-3/TRBV12-4
CDR3aa: CASSLVGPHRAQHF

j_gene: TRBJ2-1
v_gene: TRBV20-1
CDR3aa: CSASGGTSGGFNEQFF

j_gene: TRBJ2-3
v_gene: TRBV11-2
CDR3aa: CASHKGDTQYF

j_gene: TRBJ1-2
v_gene: TRBV14
CDR3aa: CASSQEPGQGILYGYTF

j_gene: TRBJ1-2
v_gene: TRBV29-1
CDR3aa: CSVPPDSLGGYTF